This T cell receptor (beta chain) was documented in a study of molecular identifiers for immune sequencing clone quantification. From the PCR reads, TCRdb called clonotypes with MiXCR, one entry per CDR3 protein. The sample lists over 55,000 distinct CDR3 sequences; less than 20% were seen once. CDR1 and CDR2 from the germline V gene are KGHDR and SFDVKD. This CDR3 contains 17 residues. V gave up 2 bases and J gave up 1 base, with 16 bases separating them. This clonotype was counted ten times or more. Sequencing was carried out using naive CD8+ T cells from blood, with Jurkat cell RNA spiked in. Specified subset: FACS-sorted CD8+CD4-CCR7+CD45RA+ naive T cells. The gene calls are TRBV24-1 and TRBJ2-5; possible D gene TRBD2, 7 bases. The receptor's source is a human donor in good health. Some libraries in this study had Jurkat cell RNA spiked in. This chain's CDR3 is CATSDSTGGRIQETQYF. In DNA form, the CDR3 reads TGTGCCACCAGTGATTCAACGGGGGGCCGCATCCAAGAGACCCAGTACTTC.